A selection of T cell receptor beta chains follows, all from one sample in a study of blood T cell repertoires in COVID-19. Clones were sequenced by immunoSEQ multiplex PCR, and TCRdb holds only the in-frame ones, with some missing. Among some 250,000 clones listed, around four fifths were seen once. Material: peripheral blood. These receptors all stem from a woman in her fifties or sixties with active or convalescent COVID-19. Each CDR3 is given with its conserved first and last residue. The order of the fields is J gene, V gene, D gene, clone size, CDR3 protein, CDR3 DNA. The D gene is left open where the match is weak. Rows give clone size only sometimes, using once, few, many, or a class for an expanded clone.

TRBJ2-5	TRBV30	NA	once	CAWGRLNQETQYF	TGTGCCTGGGGCAGGTTAAACCAAGAGACCCAGTACTTC
TRBJ1-4	TRBV7-8	TRBD1	many	CASSARTGASEKLFF	TGTGCCAGCAGCGCTAGGACAGGGGCGAGTGAAAAACTGTTTTTT
TRBJ1-6	TRBV6-5	NA	NA	CASSYSGAVGNSPLHF	TGTGCCAGCAGTTACTCTGGGGCCGTCGGGAATTCACCCCTCCACTTT
TRBJ2-5	TRBV12-3/TRBV12-4	NA	NA	CASSRDEKTQYF	TGTGCCAGCAGCCGGGATGAAAAGACCCAGTACTTC
TRBJ2-3	TRBV4-3	NA	few	CASSRNFRQGGTDTQYF	TGCGCCAGCAGCCGAAACTTCCGGCAGGGCGGCACAGATACGCAGTATTTT
TRBJ2-3	TRBV13	TRBD2	NA	CASSLPGGGMGDTQYF	TGTGCCAGCAGCTTGCCCGGGGGAGGGATGGGAGATACGCAGTATTTT
TRBJ1-2	TRBV5-6	NA	NA	CASSLQGDGYTF	TGTGCCAGCAGCCTACAGGGAGATGGCTACACCTTC
TRBJ1-1	TRBV6-5	TRBD1	NA	CASSHSVQGAEAFF	TGTGCCAGCAGCCACTCCGTACAGGGGGCTGAAGCTTTCTTT
TRBJ1-1	TRBV6-2/TRBV6-3	TRBD1	NA	CASSYPWTGSEAFF	TGTGCCAGCAGTTACCCCTGGACAGGGTCTGAAGCTTTCTTT
TRBJ1-6	TRBV5-5	TRBD1	NA	CASSPGQGGYSYNSPLHF	TGTGCCAGCAGCCCGGGACAGGGGGGTTATAGCTATAATTCACCCCTCCACTTT
TRBJ2-1	TRBV30	TRBD1	NA	CAWSADRTNEQFF	TGTGCCTGGAGTGCGGACAGGACGAATGAGCAGTTCTTC
TRBJ2-1	TRBV18	TRBD1	NA	CASSPPGQKIFF	TGTGCCAGCTCACCTCCGGGACAGAAAATCTTCTTC
TRBJ1-1	TRBV2	NA	NA	CASSKQGNTEAFF	TGTGCCAGCAGTAAACAGGGGAACACTGAAGCTTTCTTT
TRBJ2-1	TRBV7-8	NA	once	CASSPPGTLNEQFF	TGTGCCAGCAGCCCCCCGGGGACACTCAATGAGCAGTTCTTC
TRBJ1-4	TRBV30	NA	few	CAWSVAGRSNEKLFF	TGTGCCTGGAGCGTGGCAGGCCGTTCTAATGAAAAACTGTTTTTT
TRBJ1-2	TRBV6-2/TRBV6-3	NA	NA	CASSPEPGTYGYTF	TGTGCCAGCAGTCCCGAACCGGGAACCTATGGCTACACCTTC
TRBJ1-1	TRBV18	TRBD1	NA	CASSPQGAGTEAFF	TGTGCCAGCTCACCCCAGGGGGCCGGGACTGAAGCTTTCTTT
TRBJ2-5	TRBV7-9	NA	few	CASSPRGETQYF	TGTGCCAGCAGCCCTAGGGGAGAGACCCAGTACTTC
TRBJ2-2	TRBV6-2/TRBV6-3	NA	once	CASSYSGTGTGELFF	TGTGCCAGCAGTTACTCGGGAACGGGAACCGGGGAGCTGTTTTTT
TRBJ1-6	TRBV3-1/TRBV3-2	NA	NA	CASSHPTSSYNSPLHF	TGTGCCAGCAGCCACCCCACGAGCTCCTATAATTCACCCCTCCACTTT
TRBJ1-2	TRBV6-6	NA	NA	CASSPGGSYGYTF	TGTGCCAGCAGTCCCGGGGGGTCCTATGGCTACACCTTC
TRBJ2-7	TRBV19	TRBD2	NA	CASSISSGAATVNYEQYF	TGTGCCAGTAGTATCTCTAGCGGGGCGGCCACCGTAAACTACGAGCAGTACTTC